The clone carrying this TCR beta chain was seen only once. In the original processing: Estimated nucleated cell counts came from reference gene primer amplification. Measured with immunoSEQ multiplex PCR; TCRdb has only the in-frame clones, and not every one. Clone size and V and J calls were adopted from that table, with D and trimming inferred from the DNA. The table records roughly 160,000 clones, over 70% of them present only once. CDR1 SNHLY and CDR2 FYNNEI come from the germline V gene. V lost 10 bases, J lost 2 bases, and 26 bases lay in between. The CDR3 runs to 17 residues. These data are taken from a study of blood T cell repertoires in COVID-19. Study background: The study drew acute and convalescent COVID-19 samples from the United States, Italy and Spain. Sample material is recorded as cDNA or gDNA derived from T cells, B-cell-depleted T cells, or PBMCs.

Clinical history reported by participants formed the basis on which cohorts were assigned. The source of this sequence is a middle-aged woman with acute COVID-19. Sequenced: PBMCs or T cells enriched from blood (not recorded which). The V call is TRBV2, the J call TRBJ2-5; weak D call: TRBD2 (5 bases). The CDR3, as DNA: TGTGCCAACCTAGCCCCCCCTCAGACTGGGAGTCAAGAGACCCAGTACTTC. This encodes CANLAPPQTGSQETQYF.